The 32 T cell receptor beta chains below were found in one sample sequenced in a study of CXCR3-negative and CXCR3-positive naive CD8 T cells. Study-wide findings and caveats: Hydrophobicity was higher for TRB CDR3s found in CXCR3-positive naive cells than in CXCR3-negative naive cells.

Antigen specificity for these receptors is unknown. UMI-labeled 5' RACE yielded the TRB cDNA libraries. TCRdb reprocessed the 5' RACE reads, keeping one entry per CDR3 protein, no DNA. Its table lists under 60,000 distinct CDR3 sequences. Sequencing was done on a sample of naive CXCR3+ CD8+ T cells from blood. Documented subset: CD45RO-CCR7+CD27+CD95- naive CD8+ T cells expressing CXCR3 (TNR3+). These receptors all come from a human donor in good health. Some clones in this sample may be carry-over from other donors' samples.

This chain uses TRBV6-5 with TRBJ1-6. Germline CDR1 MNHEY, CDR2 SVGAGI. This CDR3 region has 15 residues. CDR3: CASRELAPYNSPLHF.

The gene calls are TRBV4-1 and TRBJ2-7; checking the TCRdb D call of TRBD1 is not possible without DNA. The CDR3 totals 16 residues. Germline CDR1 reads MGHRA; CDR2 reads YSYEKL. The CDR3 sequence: CASSQTTARSSYEQYF.

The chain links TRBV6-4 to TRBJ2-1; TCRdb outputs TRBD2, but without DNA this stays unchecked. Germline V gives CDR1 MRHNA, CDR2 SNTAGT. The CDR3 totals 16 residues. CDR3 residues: CASSDSASGDYNEQFF.

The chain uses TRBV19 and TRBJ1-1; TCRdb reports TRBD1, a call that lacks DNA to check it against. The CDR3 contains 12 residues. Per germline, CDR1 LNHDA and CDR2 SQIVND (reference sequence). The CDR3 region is CASSIGATEAFF.

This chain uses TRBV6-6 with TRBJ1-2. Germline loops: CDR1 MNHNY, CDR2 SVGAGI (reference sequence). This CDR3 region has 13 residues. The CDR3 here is CASSYDVNYGYTF.

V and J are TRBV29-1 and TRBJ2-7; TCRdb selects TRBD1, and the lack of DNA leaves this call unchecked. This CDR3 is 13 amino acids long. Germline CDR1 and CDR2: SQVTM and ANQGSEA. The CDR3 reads CSVGDRVFYEQYF.

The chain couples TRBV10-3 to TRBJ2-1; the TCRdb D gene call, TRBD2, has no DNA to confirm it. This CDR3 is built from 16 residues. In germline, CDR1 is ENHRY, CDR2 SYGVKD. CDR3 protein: CAISGTSGSSYNEQFF.

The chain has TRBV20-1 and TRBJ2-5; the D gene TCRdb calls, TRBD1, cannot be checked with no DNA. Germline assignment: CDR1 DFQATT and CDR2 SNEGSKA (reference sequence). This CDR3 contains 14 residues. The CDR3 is CSARGGTVTETQYF.

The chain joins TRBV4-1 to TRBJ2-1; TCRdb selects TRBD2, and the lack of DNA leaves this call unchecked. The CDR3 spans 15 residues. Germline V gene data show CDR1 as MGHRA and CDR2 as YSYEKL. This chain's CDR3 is CASSLRAGDLSEQFF.

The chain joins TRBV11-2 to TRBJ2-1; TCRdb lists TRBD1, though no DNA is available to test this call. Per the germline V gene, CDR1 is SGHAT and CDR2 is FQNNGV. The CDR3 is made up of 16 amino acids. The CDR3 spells CASSLSWDNPYNEQFF.

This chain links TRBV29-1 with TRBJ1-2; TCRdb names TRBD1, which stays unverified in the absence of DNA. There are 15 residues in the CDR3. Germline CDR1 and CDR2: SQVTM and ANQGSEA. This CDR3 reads CSVTDRVESNYGYTF.

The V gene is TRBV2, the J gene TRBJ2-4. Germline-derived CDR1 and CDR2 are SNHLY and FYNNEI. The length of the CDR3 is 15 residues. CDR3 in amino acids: CASRGRGLAKNIQYF.

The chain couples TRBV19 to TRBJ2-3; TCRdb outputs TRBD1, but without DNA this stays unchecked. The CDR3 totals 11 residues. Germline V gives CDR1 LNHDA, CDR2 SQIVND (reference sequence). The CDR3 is CATSPGDTQYF. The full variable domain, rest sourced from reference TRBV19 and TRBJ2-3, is DGGITQSPKYLFRKEGQNVTLSCEQNLNHDAMYWYRQDPGQGLRLIYYSQIVNDFQKGDIAEGYSVSREKKESFPLTVTSAQKNPTAFYLCATSPGDTQYFGPGTRLTVL.

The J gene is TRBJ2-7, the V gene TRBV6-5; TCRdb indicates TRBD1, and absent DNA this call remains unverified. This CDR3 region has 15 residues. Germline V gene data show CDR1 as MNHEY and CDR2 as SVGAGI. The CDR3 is CASSRREGLDYEQYF.

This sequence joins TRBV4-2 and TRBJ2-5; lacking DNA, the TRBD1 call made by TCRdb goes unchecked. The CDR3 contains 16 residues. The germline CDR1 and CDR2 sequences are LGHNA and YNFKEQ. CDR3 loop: CASSQDRQGTQETQYF.

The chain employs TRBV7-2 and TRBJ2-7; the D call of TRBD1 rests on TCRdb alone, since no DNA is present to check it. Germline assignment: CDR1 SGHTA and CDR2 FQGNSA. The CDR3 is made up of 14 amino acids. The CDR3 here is CASSGTASSYEQYF. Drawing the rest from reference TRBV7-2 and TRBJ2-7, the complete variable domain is GAGVSQSPSNKVTEKGKDVELRCDPISGHTALYWYRQSLGQGLEFLIYFQGNSAPDKSGLPSDRFSAERTGGSVSTLTIQRTQQEDSAVYLCASSGTASSYEQYFGPGTRLTVT.

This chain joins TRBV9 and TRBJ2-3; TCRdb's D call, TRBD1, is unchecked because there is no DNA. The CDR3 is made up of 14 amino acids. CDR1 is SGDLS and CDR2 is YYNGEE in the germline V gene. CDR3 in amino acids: CASSEAGSTDTQYF. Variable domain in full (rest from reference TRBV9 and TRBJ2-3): DSGVTQTPKHLITATGQRVTLRCSPRSGDLSVYWYQQSLDQGLQFLIQYYNGEERAKGNILERFSAQQFPDLHSELNLSSLELGDSALYFCASSEAGSTDTQYFGPGTRLTVL.

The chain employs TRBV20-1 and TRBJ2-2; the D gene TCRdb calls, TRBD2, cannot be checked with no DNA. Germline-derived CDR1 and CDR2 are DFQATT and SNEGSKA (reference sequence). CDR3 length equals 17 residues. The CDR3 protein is CSARDLLAGANTGELFF.

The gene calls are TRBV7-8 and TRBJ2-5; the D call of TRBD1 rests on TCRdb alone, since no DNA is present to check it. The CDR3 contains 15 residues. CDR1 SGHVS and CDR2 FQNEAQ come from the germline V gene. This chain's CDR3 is CASSLWWDRQETQYF.

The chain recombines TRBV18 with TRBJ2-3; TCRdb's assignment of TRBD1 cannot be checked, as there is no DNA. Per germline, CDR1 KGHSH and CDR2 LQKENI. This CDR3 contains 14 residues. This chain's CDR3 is CSSSWGRGTDTQYF.

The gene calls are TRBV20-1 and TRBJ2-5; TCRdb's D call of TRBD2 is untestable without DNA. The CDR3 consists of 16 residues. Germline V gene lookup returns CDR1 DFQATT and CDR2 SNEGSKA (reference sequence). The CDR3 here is CSARGWTSGGKETQYF.

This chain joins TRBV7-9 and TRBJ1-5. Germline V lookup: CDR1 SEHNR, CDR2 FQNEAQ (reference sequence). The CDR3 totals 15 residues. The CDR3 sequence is CASSLVGQEHQPQHF.

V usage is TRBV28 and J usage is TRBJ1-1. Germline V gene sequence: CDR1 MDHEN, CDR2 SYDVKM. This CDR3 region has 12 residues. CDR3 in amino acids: CASSLGSFGAFF.

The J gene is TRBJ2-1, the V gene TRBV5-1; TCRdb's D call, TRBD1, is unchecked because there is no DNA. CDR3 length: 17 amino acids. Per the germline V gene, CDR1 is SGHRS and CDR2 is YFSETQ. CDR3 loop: CASSLGHTGTIGNEQFF. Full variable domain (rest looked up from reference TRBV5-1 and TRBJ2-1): KAGVTQTPRYLIKTRGQQVTLSCSPISGHRSVSWYQQTPGQGLQFLFEYFSETQRNKGNFPGRFSGRQFSNSRSEMNVSTLELGDSALYLCASSLGHTGTIGNEQFFGPGTRLTVL.

CDR3 residues: CSASGRLRPEQYF. V and J are TRBV20-1 and TRBJ2-7; TCRdb gives TRBD1 as the D gene, but with no DNA this cannot be confirmed. CDR3 length equals 13 residues. Per the germline V gene, CDR1 is DFQATT and CDR2 is SNEGSKA (reference sequence).

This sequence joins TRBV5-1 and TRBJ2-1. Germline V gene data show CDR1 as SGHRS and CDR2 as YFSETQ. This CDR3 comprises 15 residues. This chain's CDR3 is CASSLASPAYNEQFF.

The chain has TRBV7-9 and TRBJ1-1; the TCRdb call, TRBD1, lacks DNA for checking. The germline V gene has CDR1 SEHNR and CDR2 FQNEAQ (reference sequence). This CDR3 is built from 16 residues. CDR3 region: CASSYLGQVRGTEAFF.

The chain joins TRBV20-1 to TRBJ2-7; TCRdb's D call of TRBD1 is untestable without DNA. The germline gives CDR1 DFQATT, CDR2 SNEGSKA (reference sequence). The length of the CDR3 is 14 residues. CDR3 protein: CSVGPDINSYEQYF.

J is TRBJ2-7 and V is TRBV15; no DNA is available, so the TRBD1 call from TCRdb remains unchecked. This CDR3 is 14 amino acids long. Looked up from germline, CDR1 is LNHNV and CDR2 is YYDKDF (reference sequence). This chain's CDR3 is CATSGHTGLREQYF.

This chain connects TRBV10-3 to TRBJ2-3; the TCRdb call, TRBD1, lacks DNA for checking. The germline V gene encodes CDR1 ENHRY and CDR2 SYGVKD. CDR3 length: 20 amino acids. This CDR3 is CAISENEDRPTRRSTDTQYF.

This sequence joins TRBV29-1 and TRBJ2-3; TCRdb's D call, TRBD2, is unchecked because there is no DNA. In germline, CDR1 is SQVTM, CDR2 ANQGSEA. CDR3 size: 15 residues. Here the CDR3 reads CSVFPRDSGLDTQYF.

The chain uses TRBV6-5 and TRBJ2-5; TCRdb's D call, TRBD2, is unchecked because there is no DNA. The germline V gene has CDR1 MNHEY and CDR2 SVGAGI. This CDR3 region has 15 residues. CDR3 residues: CASQGVADLQETQYF.